These 9 T cell receptor beta chains came from one sample sequenced in a study of shared clonotypes between healthy human individuals. Assay: immunoSEQ multiplex PCR; the TCRdb copy retains only in-frame clones and omits some. The data show approximately 980,000 clones, 76% seen once. Specimen: memory CD4+ T cells sorted from blood. Regarding subset: CD45RA-negative fraction. The receptor source for this set is a young man in good health.

The chain links TRBV28 to TRBJ2-3; possibly TRBD2 for D (6 bases). This CDR3 has 14 residues. V was pared by 7 bases and J by 2 bases, with 13 bases between. The germline gives CDR1 MDHEN, CDR2 SYDVKM. The CDR3 DNA reads as TGTGCCAGCACCCCCGGGACTTACACAGATACGCAGTATTTT. It is translated as CASTPGTYTDTQYF. The full variable domain, its missing parts supplied by reference TRBV28 and TRBJ2-3, is DVKVTQSSRYLVKRTGEKVFLECVQDMDHENMFWYRQDPGLGLRLIYFSYDVKMKEKGDIPEGYSVSREKKERFSLILESASTNQTSMYLCASTPGTYTDTQYFGPGTRLTVL.

This clone was counted only a few times. J is TRBJ1-5 and V is TRBV20-1, with D perhaps TRBD1 (5 bases). Germline CDR1 and CDR2: DFQATT and SNEGSKA (reference sequence). Between the trimmed V and J ends, which lost 5 bases and 11 bases, there was a span of 13 bases. The CDR3 spans 11 residues. In DNA, the CDR3 is TGCAGTGCTCCCCGGGGGGGGACCCAGCATTTT. Its translation is CSAPRGGTQHF.

On this clone: This sample also contains other DNA sequences that code for the same CDR3. This chain links TRBV27 with TRBJ1-6; D unclear. V was cut by 3 bases and J by 8 bases, with 5 bases left in between. The germline V gene encodes CDR1 MNHEY and CDR2 SMNVEV (reference sequence). This CDR3 is built from 12 residues. The CDR3 DNA is TGTGCCAGCAGTTTCCTGGATTCACCCCTCCACTTT. Translated: CASSFLDSPLHF.

This clone was detected only a few times. This chain connects TRBV6-1 to TRBJ1-1; D uncertain. CDR3 length: 15 residues. With 4 bases removed from V and 3 bases from J, the gap between germline ends came to 15 bases. Per the germline V gene, CDR1 is MNHNS and CDR2 is SASEGT. The DNA for the CDR3 is TGTGCCAGCAGTGTCCTGTCCACGGGAGACACTGAAGCTTTCTTT. Translating it yields CASSVLSTGDTEAFF.

The chain has TRBV5-1 and TRBJ2-7; possible D gene TRBD1, 6 bases. This CDR3 is built from 14 residues. CDR1 is SGHRS and CDR2 is YFSETQ in the germline V gene. V dropped 4 bases and J dropped 0 bases, with 11 bases sitting between them. The CDR3 sequence is CASSPLGGSYEQYF. For the CDR3, the DNA is TGCGCCAGCAGCCCCCTAGGGGGCTCCTACGAGCAGTACTTC.

J is TRBJ1-3 and V is TRBV7-3, with a tentative D call TRBD1 (5 bases). CDR1 is SGHTA and CDR2 is FQGTGA in the germline V gene. The CDR3 has 18 amino acids. Trimming left V 0 bases short and J 3 bases short, with 18 bases between. CDR3 sequence reads: CASSLTYWGDSGGNTIYF. CDR3 in DNA: TGTGCCAGCAGCTTAACCTATTGGGGGGACTCGGGTGGAAACACCATATATTTT.

This clone was seen only once. The J gene is TRBJ2-1, the V gene TRBV30; D is undetermined. The CDR3 length is 13 residues. Germline-derived CDR1 and CDR2 are GTSNPN and SVGIG (reference sequence). V lost 4 bases to trimming and J lost 3 bases, with 10 bases between them. CDR3 coding DNA: TGTGCCTGGATGAGTCAGAACTACAATGAGCAGTTCTTC. Its translation is CAWMSQNYNEQFF.

The J gene is TRBJ1-6, the V gene TRBV6-5, with D unresolved. V was pared by 8 bases and J by 10 bases, with 15 bases between. Germline CDR1 is MNHEY and CDR2 is SVGAGI. The CDR3 loop spans 13 amino acids. The CDR3 DNA reads as TGTGCCAGCCGTGTGGCAGAACAATCACCCCTCCACTTT. Its protein is CASRVAEQSPLHF.

The chain uses TRBV10-1 and TRBJ1-2; the D is unclear. Trimming took 6 bases from V and 1 from J, leaving 6 bases between them. The CDR3 runs 12 residues. CDR1 is WNHNN and CDR2 is SYGVQD in the germline V gene (reference sequence). The CDR3: CASSADNYGYTF. CDR3 nucleotide sequence: TGCGCCAGCAGCGCGGATAACTATGGCTACACCTTC.